The clone carrying this T cell receptor (beta chain) was seen only a few times. The data stem from a study of lung T cells in sarcoidosis with Löfgren's syndrome. Using its own MiXCR run on the reads, TCRdb lists one record per CDR3 protein. The sample consists of tens of thousands of distinct CDR3 sequences, about 20% of them appearing once. After removal of 5 bases from V and 2 bases from J, the junction contained 11 bases not matched to a gene. This CDR3 spans 16 amino acids. Germline loops: CDR1 LNHDA, CDR2 SQIVND (reference sequence). This chain joins TRBV19 and TRBJ2-5; TRBD2 agrees at 7 bases. Material: CD4+ T cells from PBMCs. This TCR derives from a human donor with sarcoidosis (Löfgren's syndrome or another form), or a control subject (not recorded which). Here the CDR3 DNA reads TGTGCCAGTAGTGGGGGACCCTTCGGGGGGCAAGAGACCCAGTACTTC. The encoded protein is CASSGGPFGGQETQYF.